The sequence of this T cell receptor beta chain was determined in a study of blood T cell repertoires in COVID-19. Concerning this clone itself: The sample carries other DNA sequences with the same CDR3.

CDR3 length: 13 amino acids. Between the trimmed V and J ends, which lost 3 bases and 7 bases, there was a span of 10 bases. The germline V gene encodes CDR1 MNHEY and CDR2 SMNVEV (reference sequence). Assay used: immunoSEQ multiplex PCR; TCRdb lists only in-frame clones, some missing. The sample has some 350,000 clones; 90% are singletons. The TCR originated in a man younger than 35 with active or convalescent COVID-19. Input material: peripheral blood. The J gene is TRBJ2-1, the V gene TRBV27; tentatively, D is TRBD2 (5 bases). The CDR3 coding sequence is TGTGCCAGCAGTTTGTCAGGCGGGAATGAGCAGTTCTTC. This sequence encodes CASSLSGGNEQFF.